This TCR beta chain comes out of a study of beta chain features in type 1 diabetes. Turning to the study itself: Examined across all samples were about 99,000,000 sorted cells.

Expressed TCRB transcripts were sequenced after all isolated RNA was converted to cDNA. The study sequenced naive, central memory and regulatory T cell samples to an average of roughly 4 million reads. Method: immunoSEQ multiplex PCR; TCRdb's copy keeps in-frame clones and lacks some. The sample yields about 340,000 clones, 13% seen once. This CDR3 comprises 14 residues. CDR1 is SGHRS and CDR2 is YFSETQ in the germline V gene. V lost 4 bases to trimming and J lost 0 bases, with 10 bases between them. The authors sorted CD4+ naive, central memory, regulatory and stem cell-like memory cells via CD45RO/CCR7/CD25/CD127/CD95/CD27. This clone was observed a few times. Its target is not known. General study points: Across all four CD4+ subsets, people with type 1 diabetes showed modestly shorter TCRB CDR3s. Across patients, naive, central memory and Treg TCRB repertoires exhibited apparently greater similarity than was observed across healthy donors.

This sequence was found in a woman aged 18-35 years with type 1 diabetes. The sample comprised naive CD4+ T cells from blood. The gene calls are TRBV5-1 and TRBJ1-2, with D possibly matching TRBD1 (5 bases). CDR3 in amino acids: CASSMTATNYGYTF. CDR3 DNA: TGCGCCAGCAGCATGACAGCTACTAACTATGGCTACACCTTC. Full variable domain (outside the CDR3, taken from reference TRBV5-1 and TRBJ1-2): KAGVTQTPRYLIKTRGQQVTLSCSPISGHRSVSWYQQTPGQGLQFLFEYFSETQRNKGNFPGRFSGRQFSNSRSEMNVSTLELGDSALYLCASSMTATNYGYTFGSGTRLTVV.